The T cell receptor beta chain under discussion was sequenced for a study of shared clonotypes between healthy human individuals. Germline CDR1 reads MNHEY; CDR2 reads SVGAGI. The CDR3 sequence is 16 residues long. V lost 0 bases and J 5 bases, leaving 13 bases between the germline ends. Naive CD8 cells lacked CD45RO and underwent positive selection for CCR7, leaving out terminally differentiated effector memory CD45RA+ cells. Template for every sorted-subset replicate PCR totaled approximately 200 ng DNA, tens of thousands of T cell genomes. TCRdb's table, derived via immunoSEQ multiplex PCR, lists solely in-frame clones and lacks some. This table holds about 1,800,000 clones, around 96% found once.

This clonotype was sampled from a man younger than 30 in good health. The chain couples TRBV6-5 to TRBJ2-2, with D possibly being TRBD1 (6 bases). Sequenced: naive CD8+ T cells sorted from blood. CDR3 sequence (DNA): TGTGCCAGCAGTTACTCGGCGGACAGACTTACCGGGGAGCTGTTTTTT. Its protein is CASSYSADRLTGELFF.